Detailed here is one TCR beta chain. Its antigen is unknown. Profiled with immunoSEQ multiplex PCR; TCRdb holds only in-frame clones, not every one. The sample lists 600,000 or so clones, 95% to 98% occurring once. From germline, CDR1 is SGHRS and CDR2 YFSETQ. This CDR3 has 15 amino acids. Trimming pared 3 bases from V and 4 bases from J, leaving 15 bases between. Terminally differentiated effector memory CD45RA+ cells were excluded by CCR7 positive selection of CD45RO-negative cells. Caucasian adults living in Nashville, Tennessee, provided all samples. This entry belongs to a study of shared clonotypes between healthy human individuals. Study-wide background: Per-donor plates numbered three CD4 naive, three CD4 memory, two CD8 naive and one CD8 memory.

Overall study findings and caveats: In having few donors, the study represented limited genetic and exposure-history diversity.

The sample comprised naive CD8+ T cells sorted from blood. The chain carries TRBV5-1 and TRBJ2-3, with D perhaps matching TRBD2 (6 bases). The receptor comes from a man between 25 and 39 years old in good health. DNA of the CDR3: TGCGCCAGCAGCTGGGCGACTAGTAGAGCAGATACGCAGTATTTT. Protein: CASSWATSRADTQYF.